The 2 T cell receptor beta chains given below trace back to one sample, sequenced in a study of cytomegalovirus exposure and HLA in healthy donors. The method was immunoSEQ multiplex PCR; TCRdb's version includes in-frame clones alone and lacks a portion of them. The data hold tens of thousands of clones, with around 95% observed a single time. The sequenced material came from PBMCs. The receptor set was obtained from a man younger than 35 in good health and CMV-seropositive.

The chain employs TRBV5-1 and TRBJ1-5; 10 bases match TRBD1. Germline values: CDR1 SGHRS, CDR2 YFSETQ. Trimming at V came to 3 bases and at J to 2 bases, leaving 2 bases not matched to a gene. The CDR3 has 15 residues. The CDR3 here is CASSWTGGGNQPQHF. The CDR3, as DNA: TGCGCCAGCAGCTGGACAGGGGGAGGCAATCAGCCCCAGCATTTT.

J is TRBJ2-3 and V is TRBV5-1, with D unresolved. The CDR3 runs to 13 residues. Trimming removed 2 bases at V and 2 bases at J, with 6 bases between. CDR1 and CDR2 from the germline V gene are SGHRS and YFSETQ. The CDR3, as DNA: TGCGCCAGCAGCTTCCAGGTCACAGATACGCAGTATTTT. It encodes CASSFQVTDTQYF.